This entry features one TCR beta chain sequence. The data were produced by immunoSEQ multiplex PCR, yet TCRdb's version contains in-frame clones alone and is incomplete. This table has over 150,000 clones, approximately 91% appearing once. These data come from a study of blood T cell repertoires in COVID-19. CDR1 is PRHDT, CDR2 FYEKMQ, per germline (reference sequence). The CDR3 extends over 15 amino acids. V gave up 5 bases and J gave up 0 bases; unmatched junction bases: 3. The TCR sequence derives from a man younger than 35 with COVID-19, enrolled during active disease. The genes are TRBV13 and TRBJ2-2, with TRBD1 identical over 7 bases. The source material was peripheral blood. The CDR3 reads CASSATGANTGELFF. The CDR3 coding sequence is TGTGCCAGCAGCGCTACAGGGGCGAACACCGGGGAGCTGTTTTTT.